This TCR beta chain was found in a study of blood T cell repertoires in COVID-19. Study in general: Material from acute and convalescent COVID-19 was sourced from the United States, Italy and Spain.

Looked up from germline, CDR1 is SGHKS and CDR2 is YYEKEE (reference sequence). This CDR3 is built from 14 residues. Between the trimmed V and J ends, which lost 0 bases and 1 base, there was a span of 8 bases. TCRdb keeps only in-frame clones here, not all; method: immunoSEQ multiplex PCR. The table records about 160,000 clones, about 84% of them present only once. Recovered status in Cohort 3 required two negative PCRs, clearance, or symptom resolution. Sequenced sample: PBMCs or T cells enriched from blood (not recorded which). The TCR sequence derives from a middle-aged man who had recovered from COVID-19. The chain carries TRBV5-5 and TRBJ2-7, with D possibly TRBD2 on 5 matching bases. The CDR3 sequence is CASSLAPGSYEQYV. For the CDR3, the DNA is TGTGCCAGCAGCTTGGCTCCGGGGTCCTACGAGCAGTACGTC.